The 22 T cell receptor beta chains given below trace back to one sample, sequenced in a study of cytomegalovirus exposure and HLA in healthy donors. The PCR contained 60 Vbeta and 13 Jbeta primers. Sequencing was performed with immunoSEQ multiplex PCR; in TCRdb, only in-frame clones are kept and a portion is missing. The repertoire consists of over 150,000 clones, with 82% occurring once and the leading ten covering 5.5% to 7.5%. Specimen: PBMCs. The source of these receptors is a woman between 45 and 60 years old in good health and CMV-seropositive.

The chain couples TRBV5-1 to TRBJ2-7; maybe TRBD1 (5 bases). Germline V gene lookup returns CDR1 SGHRS and CDR2 YFSETQ. Trimming removed 3 bases from V and 0 bases from J, with 10 bases in between. CDR3 length: 14 amino acids. CDR3 nucleotides: TGCGCCAGCAGCTCAGACAGTAACTCCTACGAGCAGTACTTC. It codes for CASSSDSNSYEQYF. Variable domain in full (rest from reference TRBV5-1 and TRBJ2-7): KAGVTQTPRYLIKTRGQQVTLSCSPISGHRSVSWYQQTPGQGLQFLFEYFSETQRNKGNFPGRFSGRQFSNSRSEMNVSTLELGDSALYLCASSSDSNSYEQYFGPGTRLTVT.

The chain links TRBV28 to TRBJ1-6; D possibly corresponds to TRBD1 (5 bases). The CDR3 contains 17 residues. CDR1 is MDHEN and CDR2 is SYDVKM in the germline V gene. V gave up 5 bases and J gave up 1 base, with 15 bases separating them. This CDR3 is CASSGGFVGSYNSPLHF. CDR3 nucleotides: TGTGCCAGCAGTGGGGGGTTTGTGGGTTCCTATAATTCACCCCTCCACTTT. The full variable domain, rest sourced from reference TRBV28 and TRBJ1-6, is DVKVTQSSRYLVKRTGEKVFLECVQDMDHENMFWYRQDPGLGLRLIYFSYDVKMKEKGDIPEGYSVSREKKERFSLILESASTNQTSMYLCASSGGFVGSYNSPLHFGNGTRLTVT.

Worth noting for this clone: This sample includes further DNA sequences coding for the same CDR3. The chain joins TRBV13 to TRBJ1-4; 9 positions match TRBD1. Germline trimming cut 5 bases from V and 10 bases from J; bases unmatched to any gene: 11. Germline V CDR1 and CDR2: PRHDT, FYEKMQ (reference sequence). CDR3 length: 15 amino acids. The CDR3 loop is CASSEEGTGKGKLFF. CDR3 DNA: TGTGCCAGCAGCGAAGAGGGGACAGGGAAAGGAAAACTGTTTTTT.

Of note for this clone: The junction does not match germline at one end; this may be a read error. The chain recombines TRBV7-7 with TRBJ1-3; a weak D match, TRBD1 (6 bases). Germline V gives CDR1 SSHAT, CDR2 FNYEAQ (reference sequence). The CDR3 consists of 15 residues. CDR3 amino acids: CASSLDRNSGNTIYF. The CDR3 region has the DNA TGTGCTAGCAGCTTAGACAGGAACTCTGGAAACACCATATATTTT. Based on the CDR3 plus reference TRBV7-7 and TRBJ1-3, the full variable domain is GAGVSQSPRYKVTKRGQDVTLRCDPISSHATLYWYQQALGQGPEFLTYFNYEAQPDKSGLPSDRFSAERPEGSISTLTIQRTEQRDSAMYRCASSLDRNSGNTIYFGEGSWLTVV.

The rearrangement uses TRBV19 and TRBJ2-4, with TRBD2 matching over 9 bases. J lost 4 bases, V lost 2 bases, and 3 bases had no gene match. The CDR3 is made up of 15 amino acids. The germline gives CDR1 LNHDA, CDR2 SQIVND (reference sequence). CDR3 coding DNA: TGTGCCAGTAGTATACCTAGCGGGGAAAAAAACATTCAGTACTTC. This translates into CASSIPSGEKNIQYF. Full variable domain (missing parts from reference TRBV19 and TRBJ2-4): DGGITQSPKYLFRKEGQNVTLSCEQNLNHDAMYWYRQDPGQGLRLIYYSQIVNDFQKGDIAEGYSVSREKKESFPLTVTSAQKNPTAFYLCASSIPSGEKNIQYFGAGTRLSVL.

The chain is built from TRBV19 and TRBJ1-5; D uncertain. V was cut by 7 bases and J by 7 bases, with 17 bases left in between. The V gene's germline CDR1 is LNHDA and CDR2 SQIVND (reference sequence). The CDR3 runs to 14 residues. The CDR3 sequence: CASNMGPSKQPQHF. CDR3 nucleotide sequence: TGTGCCAGTAATATGGGCCCTTCAAAACAGCCCCAGCATTTT.

The chain joins TRBV6-6 to TRBJ1-2, with a tentative D call TRBD1 (6 bases). The CDR3 sequence is 14 residues long. CDR1 MNHNY and CDR2 SVGAGI come from the germline V gene (reference sequence). V gave up 4 bases and J gave up 8 bases, with 17 bases separating them. The CDR3 coding sequence is TGTGCCAGCAGTTGGGCGGGGGGCGCATTAGGCTACACCTTC. It translates to CASSWAGGALGYTF.

The CDR3, as DNA: TGCGCCAGCATGGGGACAGGGCCCGGGGAGCTGTTTTTT. Translating it yields CASMGTGPGELFF. The genes are TRBV10-1 and TRBJ2-2; 9 positions match TRBD1. The CDR3 covers 13 residues. From germline, CDR1 is WNHNN and CDR2 SYGVQD (reference sequence). V lost 7 bases and J lost 6; bases outside the gene matches: 3.

J is TRBJ2-3 and V is TRBV5-1; TRBD1 aligns across 7 bases. CDR3 length equals 15 residues. The germline CDR1 and CDR2 sequences are SGHRS and YFSETQ. The V segment lost 2 bases and the J segment 6 bases; nucleotides outside the gene matches: 9. The CDR3 is CASSFPTGPRDTQYF. The CDR3 nucleotides read TGCGCCAGCAGCTTCCCGACAGGGCCGCGGGATACGCAGTATTTT.

This clone was picked up a small number of times. V is TRBV27 and J is TRBJ2-1; TRBD1 is a possible D gene (5 bases). This CDR3 is built from 15 residues. Per the germline V gene, CDR1 is MNHEY and CDR2 is SMNVEV (reference sequence). Trimming stripped 6 bases from V and 2 bases from J, with 14 bases between. The CDR3 spells CASRRQYTPYNEQFF. CDR3 nucleotides: TGTGCCAGCAGACGACAGTACACACCCTACAATGAGCAGTTCTTC.

The V gene is TRBV28, the J gene TRBJ2-5, with a tentative D call TRBD2 (6 bases). Trimming took 4 bases from V and 5 from J, leaving 17 bases between them. This CDR3 is 15 amino acids long. The germline V gene encodes CDR1 MDHEN and CDR2 SYDVKM. In DNA, the CDR3 is TGTGCCAGCAGTTCCTCCCGAGGAGGGAGGGAGACCCAGTACTTC. This codes for CASSSSRGGRETQYF.

Written as DNA, the CDR3 is TGTGCCAGCAGCTTGGACAGGGGGCACTCTGGGGCCAACGTCCTGACTTTC. It encodes CASSLDRGHSGANVLTF. The chain recombines TRBV5-6 with TRBJ2-6, with TRBD1 matching over 9 bases. With V trimmed by 0 bases and J by 0 bases, 1 base remained unmatched. CDR3 size: 17 residues. Germline loops: CDR1 SGHDT, CDR2 YYEEEE.

The rearrangement uses TRBV27 and TRBJ2-5; 8 nucleotides line up with TRBD1. The assigned J gene may be wrong: the sequence end matches TRBJ2-7 better. The CDR3 contains 15 residues. From germline, CDR1 is MNHEY and CDR2 SMNVEV (reference sequence). Here the CDR3 reads CASSLLGGTGYEQYF. The CDR3 nucleotides are TGTGCCAGCAGTTTATTAGGAGGGACAGGTTACGAGCAGTACTTC.

The rearrangement joins TRBV27 to TRBJ2-2, with a tentative D call TRBD1 (11 bases). Trimming stripped 5 bases from V and 4 bases from J, with 26 bases between. The length of the CDR3 is 19 residues. The germline gives CDR1 MNHEY, CDR2 SMNVEV (reference sequence). CDR3 coding DNA: TGTGCCAGCAGTCCTACCGGGACAGGGGGACTAGCGAGCACCGGGGAGCTGTTTTTT. It yields the protein CASSPTGTGGLASTGELFF.

The chain has TRBV28 and TRBJ2-2; tentative D call: TRBD1 (5 bases). This CDR3 region has 15 residues. The germline V gene has CDR1 MDHEN and CDR2 SYDVKM. Trimming pared 7 bases from V and 15 bases from J, leaving 27 bases between. CDR3 DNA: TGTGCCAGCACCACCCTTGACAGTTCCCCGGGTGAGATGTTTTTT. Translating gives CASTTLDSSPGEMFF.

A word on this clone: One junction end disagrees with the germline gene, perhaps due to a read error. The genes are TRBV7-6 and TRBJ2-6; D might be TRBD1 (5 bases). Germline assignment: CDR1 SGHVS and CDR2 FNYEAQ. The CDR3 runs to 13 residues. DNA for the CDR3: TGTGCCAGCAAACTCTCTGGGGCCAACGGCCTGACTTTC. Residues: CASKLSGANGLTF.

The rearrangement uses TRBV19 and TRBJ2-2, with 10 bases lining up with TRBD2. This CDR3 region has 17 residues. Germline V gene data show CDR1 as LNHDA and CDR2 as SQIVND (reference sequence). V lost 7 bases, J lost 5 bases, and 13 bases stayed unmatched. As DNA, the CDR3 is TGTGCCAGTACCGAACTAGCGGGGTCACCCAAAACCGGGGAGCTGTTTTTT. Translated, it gives CASTELAGSPKTGELFF. Complete variable domain (other parts from reference TRBV19 and TRBJ2-2): DGGITQSPKYLFRKEGQNVTLSCEQNLNHDAMYWYRQDPGQGLRLIYYSQIVNDFQKGDIAEGYSVSREKKESFPLTVTSAQKNPTAFYLCASTELAGSPKTGELFFGEGSRLTVL.

The CDR3 region has the DNA TGTGCCAGCAGCGTTAGTGCGGGGTTCCACGAGCAGTACTTC. Translated: CASSVSAGFHEQYF. This rearrangement joins TRBV9 to TRBJ2-7; possible D gene TRBD2, 6 bases. V was trimmed by 2 bases and J by 5 bases, leaving 14 bases between them. Germline lookup yields CDR1 SGDLS and CDR2 YYNGEE. The CDR3 is 14 amino acids.

The gene calls are TRBV28 and TRBJ2-7, with 9 positions matching TRBD1. CDR1 and CDR2 (germline): MDHEN, SYDVKM. The junction had 9 bases not matched to a gene; V was cut back by 5 bases and J by 4 bases. The CDR3 is 15 residues long. The CDR3 loop is CASSEPGQGTYEQYF. In DNA, the CDR3 is TGTGCCAGCAGTGAACCGGGACAGGGTACGTACGAGCAGTACTTC.

CDR3 DNA: TGTGCCAGCAGCTTCTGGGGCGAGAACACTGAAGCTTTCTTT. Protein sequence: CASSFWGENTEAFF. The rearrangement uses TRBV5-4 and TRBJ1-1, with a weak D call TRBD1 (5 bases). The CDR3 consists of 14 residues. V lost 2 bases to trimming and J lost 1 base, with 9 bases between them. Per germline, CDR1 SGHNT and CDR2 YYREEE (reference sequence).

The chain employs TRBV5-4 and TRBJ2-2, with 10 bases matching TRBD2. Losses at the gene ends were 2 bases for V and 4 bases for J; bases not matched to a gene: 8. The CDR3 totals 17 residues. Germline values: CDR1 SGHNT, CDR2 YYREEE (reference sequence). The CDR3 nucleotides are TGTGCCAGCAGCTTAAAGCTAGCGGGGGTGCTCACCGGGGAGCTGTTTTTT. The encoded protein is CASSLKLAGVLTGELFF.

Worth noting for this clone: Distinct nucleotide sequences in the sample also encode this CDR3. V usage is TRBV19 and J usage is TRBJ1-5; 10 bases align to TRBD1. The CDR3 extends over 13 amino acids. The germline V gene encodes CDR1 LNHDA and CDR2 SQIVND (reference sequence). V dropped 7 bases and J dropped 7; count of bases not matched to a gene: 4. CDR3 coding DNA: TGTGCCAGTAAGGACAGGGGGAACCAGCCCCAGCATTTT. Its translation is CASKDRGNQPQHF.